This TCR beta chain was documented in a study of CD4+ T cells in melanoma. Overall study results and limits: A reported correlation linked neoantigen-specific CD4+ T cells to CD8+, macrophage and B cell function. In melanoma, neoantigen-specific CD4+ T cells reportedly differed in differentiation state.

Profiling relied on immunoSEQ multiplex PCR, and the TCRdb table lists in-frame clones only, not all of them. Here the sample spans 90,000 to 130,000 clones, over 80% being singletons. V was clipped by 1 base and J by 10 bases, with 14 bases between them. Looked up from germline, CDR1 is SGHTA and CDR2 is FQGNSA. The CDR3 is made up of 13 amino acids. In the case of this clone: Its target is unknown.

V usage is TRBV7-2 and J usage is TRBJ2-7; D is uncertain. The receptor was derived from a human donor with melanoma. The sequenced material came from peripheral blood. The CDR3 spells CASSLGALGHQYF. The DNA of the CDR3 is TGTGCCAGCAGCTTAGGAGCCCTAGGGCATCAGTACTTC. Using reference TRBV7-2 and TRBJ2-7 for the parts outside the CDR3, the full variable domain is GAGVSQSPSNKVTEKGKDVELRCDPISGHTALYWYRQSLGQGLEFLIYFQGNSAPDKSGLPSDRFSAERTGGSVSTLTIQRTQQEDSAVYLCASSLGALGHQYFGPGTRLTVT.